This T cell receptor (beta chain) was sequenced for a study of blood T cell repertoires in COVID-19 (dated by TCRdb to about 2020). With respect to the entire study: Samples from collaborators originated in the United States, Italy and Spain and spanned both the acute and convalescent phases of COVID-19. The prospective study material was composed of cDNA or gDNA derived from T cells, B-cell-depleted T cells, or PBMCs. Deeply sampled blood TCRbeta repertoires from subjects exposed to, actively infected with, or recovered from COVID-19 were included in the dataset. The repertoires were made available in a free public database intended to serve as a resource for research on the immune response to SARS-CoV-2. The samples were drawn from the first 160 participants of the ongoing ImmuneRACE study and from 1,254 subjects provided by 6 global collaborators. The sample metadata nearly always contained a de-identified subject ID, COVID-19 status, age in years and sex. Where HLA class I and class II types were available, the types were taken from metadata supplied by the sample provider, not from assay-based typing. Beyond this particular receptor, the publication reports: Clinical and demographic metadata were provided uncurated, with the amount varying by source and participant.

The immunoSEQ Assay, a bias-controlled multiplex PCR, was used to amplify TCRbeta CDR3 regions from genomic DNA. The paper's data handling went like this. The number of nucleated cells in each sample was estimated by amplification of reference gene primers within the assay. Sequence reads were collapsed and filtered to measure the absolute abundance of every unique TCRbeta CDR3 rearrangement. For each sample, productive Simpson clonality was calculated as the square root of Simpson's diversity index across productive rearrangements. TCRdb stores this immuneACCESS table with in-frame sequences only. Part of the clones is absent; in the studies checked, under half of the shortfall reflects unresolved V genes, and no reason is known for the rest. The V and J calls and clone size are taken from that table; D and trimming were inferred from the DNA. The sample profile shows 150,000 to 200,000 clones; around 85% of them were found once. Around 9.8% of the sample rests with the top ten.

The junction shows trimming of 8 bases on V and 7 bases on J, plus 17 bases between the germline ends. CDR1 is given as LGHNA and CDR2 as YSLEER, both from the germline V gene. The CDR3, cysteine through phenylalanine, is 14 amino acids long. Just the 42-base CDR3 DNA is kept, in frame starting at base 1. Collaborating institutions collected whole blood in K2EDTA tubes following their own protocols. For TCRbeta analysis, collaborators shipped samples in one of three forms: frozen whole blood, isolated PBMCs, or DNA extracted from either of those sample types. Of note for this clone: The antigen it binds to is not known. Per-base quality was not reported, and no clone a single base away is much larger than it.

The chain links TRBV4-3 with TRBJ1-4; too little of a D gene remains to name it. This clonotype was obtained from a woman older than 75 with acute or convalescent COVID-19. The source material was peripheral blood. CDR3 sequence: CASALGRVSEKLFF. The base sequence is TGCGCCAGCGCGTTAGGTCGGGTCTCTGAAAAACTGTTTTTT.